Listed below are T cell receptor beta chains from one sample, sequenced in a study of T cell responses to AZD1222 COVID-19 vaccine. Method: immunoSEQ multiplex PCR; TCRdb's copy keeps in-frame clones and lacks some. Among around 100,000 clones listed, about 87% were seen once. This sample comprised peripheral blood, obtained on day 0 of AZD1222 vaccination. These receptors originate from an adult in good health. The CDR3 runs from the conserved cysteine through the conserved F or W. The order of the fields is J gene, V gene, clone size, D gene, CDR3 protein, CDR3 DNA. The D gene is left open where the match is weak. Some rows have no size entry. The others give once, few or many, or a class for an expanded clone.

J gene: TRBJ2-5; V gene: TRBV27; clone size: once; D gene: TRBD1; CDR3 protein: CASSAGTGLETQYF; CDR3 DNA: TGTGCCAGCAGCGCCGGGACAGGGTTAGAGACCCAGTACTTC
J gene: TRBJ2-5; V gene: TRBV19; clone size: NA; D gene: NA; CDR3 protein: CASSPQTSGETQYF; CDR3 DNA: TGTGCCAGTAGTCCTCAGACATCGGGAGAGACCCAGTACTTC
J gene: TRBJ1-2; V gene: TRBV5-1; clone size: once; D gene: NA; CDR3 protein: CASSLSGPQGSYGYTF; CDR3 DNA: TGCGCCAGCAGCTTGTCCGGGCCCCAGGGGAGCTATGGCTACACCTTC
J gene: TRBJ2-1; V gene: TRBV18; clone size: NA; D gene: NA; CDR3 protein: CASSEYNEQFF; CDR3 DNA: TGTGCCAGCTCAGAATACAATGAGCAGTTCTTC
J gene: TRBJ2-6; V gene: TRBV5-5; clone size: NA; D gene: NA; CDR3 protein: CASSFKYLSGSGANVLTF; CDR3 DNA: TGTGCCAGCAGCTTTAAGTACTTATCTGGATCCGGGGCCAACGTCCTGACTTTC
J gene: TRBJ1-1; V gene: TRBV27; clone size: NA; D gene: TRBD1; CDR3 protein: CASRYRGAYRTEAFF; CDR3 DNA: TGTGCCAGCAGGTACAGGGGGGCCTATAGGACTGAAGCTTTCTTT
J gene: TRBJ2-7; V gene: TRBV19; clone size: NA; D gene: NA; CDR3 protein: CASSNQTRSYEQYF; CDR3 DNA: TGTGCCAGTAGTAACCAGACTAGATCCTACGAGCAGTACTTC
J gene: TRBJ1-1; V gene: TRBV7-3; clone size: NA; D gene: NA; CDR3 protein: CASSSWERTADGDTEAFF; CDR3 DNA: TGTGCCAGCAGCTCCTGGGAGCGGACGGCAGACGGGGACACTGAAGCTTTCTTT
J gene: TRBJ2-1; V gene: TRBV30; clone size: NA; D gene: TRBD2; CDR3 protein: CAWSSGGPLDEQFF; CDR3 DNA: TGTGCCTGGAGCTCGGGAGGGCCGCTGGATGAGCAGTTCTTC
J gene: TRBJ1-4; V gene: TRBV2; clone size: once; D gene: TRBD1; CDR3 protein: CAGHRGPTNEKLFF; CDR3 DNA: TGTGCCGGACACAGGGGGCCGACTAATGAAAAACTGTTTTTT
J gene: TRBJ2-5; V gene: TRBV5-6; clone size: NA; D gene: NA; CDR3 protein: CASSFGTTQETQYF; CDR3 DNA: TGTGCCAGCAGCTTCGGTACAACCCAAGAGACCCAGTACTTC
J gene: TRBJ1-5; V gene: TRBV19; clone size: NA; D gene: TRBD1; CDR3 protein: CASSFQTGNQPQHF; CDR3 DNA: TGTGCCAGTAGTTTCCAGACAGGGAATCAGCCCCAGCATTTT
J gene: TRBJ1-1; V gene: TRBV29-1; clone size: NA; D gene: NA; CDR3 protein: CSVEEVSTEAFF; CDR3 DNA: TGCAGCGTTGAAGAGGTATCCACTGAAGCTTTCTTT
J gene: TRBJ1-3; V gene: TRBV9; clone size: NA; D gene: NA; CDR3 protein: CASSVAESGRLANTIYF; CDR3 DNA: TGTGCCAGCAGCGTAGCCGAGTCCGGGAGATTGGCGAACACCATATATTTT
J gene: TRBJ1-1; V gene: TRBV6-2/TRBV6-3; clone size: few; D gene: NA; CDR3 protein: CASSHNTEAFF; CDR3 DNA: TGTGCCAGCAGCCACAACACTGAAGCTTTCTTT
J gene: TRBJ1-4; V gene: TRBV24-1; clone size: NA; D gene: NA; CDR3 protein: CATSDPDLGEGNEKLFF; CDR3 DNA: TGTGCCACCAGTGACCCCGACCTGGGAGAGGGAAATGAAAAACTGTTTTTT
J gene: TRBJ2-7; V gene: TRBV15; clone size: NA; D gene: TRBD2; CDR3 protein: CATSRDPLAGAEQYF; CDR3 DNA: TGTGCCACCAGCAGAGATCCCCTAGCGGGAGCTGAGCAGTACTTC
J gene: TRBJ1-1; V gene: TRBV7-9; clone size: NA; D gene: NA; CDR3 protein: CASSSSAGSMRTEAFF; CDR3 DNA: TGTGCCAGCAGTTCCTCGGCAGGTTCCATGAGGACTGAAGCTTTCTTT